The entry below describes one T cell receptor (beta chain). Its antigen is as yet unknown. The sample originates from a study of CD8 T cells in acute hepatitis C reinfection. Study-level information: TCRbeta of HCV NS3-1073-specific CD8+ T cells was profiled. Study conclusions and caveats: Acute resolver, follow-up resolver and acute chronic samples had similar high diversity.

CDR3 length: 18 residues. Trimming removed 5 bases from V and 0 bases from J; junction bases left unmatched: 11. Germline CDR1 MDHEN, CDR2 SYDVKM. Stated time point: naive CD8 control sorted from an acute-time-point sample. A positive HCV RNA or antibody test following a negative test within 24 weeks defined acute primary infection. Clones were sequenced by immunoSEQ multiplex PCR, and TCRdb holds only the in-frame ones, with some missing. The sample shows approximately 41,000 clones, about 86% of them seen only once. This sequence was found in a man aged 25 to 45 with chronic hepatitis C. The specimen sequenced was naive CD8+ T cells from PBMCs. The chain links TRBV28 to TRBJ1-5; 9 bases line up with TRBD1. As DNA, the CDR3 is TGTGCCAGCAGTCCCCGGATTACAGGGGGCCATAGCAATCAGCCCCAGCATTTT. It specifies CASSPRITGGHSNQPQHF.